This T cell receptor beta chain derives from a study of beta chain features in type 1 diabetes. Study observations and caveats: Relative to healthy donors, patients appeared to have naive, central memory and Treg TCRB repertoires that were more similar. TCRB CDR3 length was moderately but significantly reduced in all four CD4+ subsets of Type 1 diabetes patients. Whether HLA type influences TCRB rearrangement remained unresolved here.

Only a few counts were recorded for this clone. Its antigen is unknown. The trim removed 3 bases at V and 6 bases at J, leaving 5 bases unmatched. The CDR3 extends over 14 amino acids. From germline, CDR1 is SEHNR and CDR2 FQNEAQ (reference sequence). The entirety of the isolated RNA underwent reverse transcription, so expressed TCRB transcripts were sequenced. Produced via immunoSEQ multiplex PCR; TCRdb's table is partial and in-frame only. This sample has 600,000 to 700,000 clones, with roughly an eighth found just once. This TCR came from a man between 18 and 29 years old with type 1 diabetes. What was sequenced was naive CD4+ T cells from blood. V usage is TRBV7-9 and J usage is TRBJ1-2; 9 bases fit TRBD1. The CDR3 DNA sequence: TGTGCCAGCAGCTTGGGACAGGGTTGGGATGGCTACACCTTC. Protein sequence: CASSLGQGWDGYTF.